Below, 18 T cell receptor beta chains from the same sample are listed, as sequenced in a study of identical twins listed by TCRdb under 2016. Library generation was performed with 5' RACE. Instrument on record: Illumina HiSeq 2000. In TCRdb, the public reads were trimmed at Q25 with fastp and aligned with MiXCR, with productive beta chains retained. Identical CDR3 proteins give one entry, which carries the most common genes and DNA. The table for this sample lists some 1,700,000 distinct CDR3 sequences; more than 30% of them were counted only once. The ten largest clones take up 0.27% of the sample. Sequencing was carried out using cord blood. Receptors were obtained from a newborn girl in good health.

The V gene is TRBV7-2, the J gene TRBJ1-4; TRBD1 aligns across 7 bases. The ends lost 0 bases at V and 5 bases at J; junction bases unmatched: 3. There are 15 residues in the CDR3. Germline values: CDR1 SGHTA, CDR2 FQGNSA. CDR3 amino acids: CASSLAPGGNEKLFF. CDR3 sequence (DNA): TGTGCCAGCAGCTTAGCTCCAGGGGGAAATGAAAAACTGTTTTTT.

This clonotype has just one count. This rearrangement joins TRBV10-1 to TRBJ2-3; TRBD2 agrees at 8 bases. This CDR3 is 17 amino acids long. V trimming: 4 bases; J trimming: 3 bases; junction bases outside the gene matches: 12. CDR1 and CDR2 (germline): WNHNN, SYGVQD (reference sequence). CDR3 nucleotide sequence: TGCGCCAGCAGTGGGGGTCCTACGCGGGGGGTGACAGATACGCAGTATTTT. Protein product: CASSGGPTRGVTDTQYF.

V usage is TRBV20-1 and J usage is TRBJ2-1, with a possible D match to TRBD2 (6 bases). The CDR3 sequence is 14 residues long. Trimming left V 1 base short and J 6 bases short, with 13 bases between. The germline CDR1 and CDR2 sequences are DFQATT and SNEGSKA (reference sequence). In nucleotides, the CDR3 is TGCAGTGCTAGAGGGGGGGAGTGGGGCAATGAGCAGTTCTTC. Protein sequence: CSARGGEWGNEQFF.

The chain uses TRBV20-1 and TRBJ2-1; 9 bases fit TRBD2. The ends lost 1 base at V and 4 bases at J; junction bases unmatched: 8. The CDR3 contains 16 residues. Germline CDR1 reads DFQATT; CDR2 reads SNEGSKA (reference sequence). CDR3 residues: CSARVVVAGAYNEQFF. The CDR3 DNA is TGCAGTGCTAGAGTTGTAGTAGCGGGGGCGTACAATGAGCAGTTCTTC.

The chain is built from TRBV28 and TRBJ2-5, with D perhaps given as TRBD1 or TRBD2 (7 bases each). The CDR3 is 16 residues long. CDR1 is MDHEN, CDR2 SYDVKM, per germline. V was clipped by 9 bases and J by 2 bases, with 22 bases between them. As DNA, the CDR3 is TGTGCCAGGGCGGTCAGGGGGGGGTCTTATCAAGAGACCCAGTACTTC. Translated, it gives CARAVRGGSYQETQYF.

In regard to this clonotype: A clone one base away is much larger, so this may be a read error. The rearrangement joins TRBV7-2 to TRBJ2-7, with unresolved D. The J call is doubtful: the DNA matches TRBJ2-5 better. CDR1 SGHTA and CDR2 FQGNSA come from the germline V gene. This CDR3 is 16 amino acids long. CDR3: CASSLSGSRIQGTQYF. The CDR3 DNA follows: TGTGCCAGCAGCTTATCCGGTTCTAGGATCCAAGGGACCCAGTACTTC.

V usage is TRBV2 and J usage is TRBJ2-1; TRBD2 matches at 13 bases. The trim removed 5 bases at V and 6 bases at J, leaving 7 bases unmatched. Germline assignment: CDR1 SNHLY and CDR2 FYNNEI. This CDR3 has 16 amino acids. The CDR3, as DNA: TGTGCCAGCAGTATCTTTAGGACTAGCGGGGGCAATGAGCAGTTCTTC. Amino acids: CASSIFRTSGGNEQFF.

This clonotype was detected many times. V usage is TRBV4-2 and J usage is TRBJ2-7; D is unclear. CDR3 size: 15 residues. The germline CDR1 and CDR2 sequences are LGHNA and YNFKEQ. V dropped 0 bases and J dropped 5 bases, with 14 bases sitting between them. CDR3 sequence: CASSQEISPSNEQYF. The CDR3 nucleotides are TGTGCCAGCAGCCAAGAGATCTCTCCCAGCAACGAGCAGTACTTC.

In this sample, this clonotype turned up a few times. The chain combines TRBV7-2 with TRBJ2-3; 9 positions agree with TRBD2. Germline CDR1 reads SGHTA; CDR2 reads FQGNSA. The CDR3 has 15 residues. Trimming took 5 bases from V and 4 from J; bases not matched to a gene: 7. The CDR3 protein is CASSPPGGRADTQYF. In DNA form, the CDR3 reads TGTGCCAGCAGCCCACCAGGCGGGAGGGCAGATACGCAGTATTTT.

The V and J genes are TRBV5-5 and TRBJ2-7; no reliable D call. Germline-derived CDR1 and CDR2 are SGHKS and YYEKEE (reference sequence). The length of the CDR3 is 16 residues. Trimming removed 1 base at V and 0 bases at J, with 14 bases between. The CDR3 DNA reads TGTGCCAGCAGCTTGAGGTTGGGTGGCAGCTCCTACGAGCAGTACTTC. Residues: CASSLRLGGSSYEQYF.

This clonotype was detected a few times. The rearrangement joins TRBV20-1 to TRBJ1-5; D might be TRBD1 (5 bases). The length of the CDR3 is 14 residues. Trimming took 4 bases from V and 0 from J, leaving 10 bases between them. CDR1 and CDR2 from the germline V gene are DFQATT and SNEGSKA (reference sequence). The CDR3 DNA reads TGCAGTGCTACTGGGGGTAATAGCAATCAGCCCCAGCATTTT. Residues: CSATGGNSNQPQHF.

There are a few counts of this clonotype. The V gene is TRBV29-1, the J gene TRBJ2-7; 7 nucleotides align to TRBD2. The J call may be incorrect, as the DNA end agrees better with TRBJ2-5. This CDR3 is built from 13 residues. Germline V gene data show CDR1 as SQVTM and CDR2 as ANQGSEA. The DNA of the CDR3 is TGCAGCGTTGATACGGCTAGCGGAGAGACCCAGTACTTC. This sequence encodes CSVDTASGETQYF.

There are a few counts of this clonotype. The chain joins TRBV18 to TRBJ2-5, with D tentatively TRBD1 (5 bases). The CDR3 contains 15 residues. V shed 3 bases and J shed 2 bases, with 13 bases lying between them. CDR1 is KGHSH, CDR2 LQKENI, per germline. The CDR3: CASSPRTRQQETQYF. CDR3 nucleotide sequence: TGTGCCAGCTCACCGCGAACTCGACAGCAAGAGACCCAGTACTTC.

This clonotype appeared many times. The rearrangement uses TRBV25-1 and TRBJ2-7, with 7 bases matching TRBD2. J lost 4 bases, V lost 8 bases, and 2 bases had no gene match. Germline lookup yields CDR1 MGHDK and CDR2 SYGVNS. The CDR3 runs to 11 residues. The CDR3 protein is CASAGGYEQYF. The CDR3 coding sequence is TGTGCCAGCGCCGGGGGGTACGAGCAGTACTTC.

The gene calls are TRBV6-6 and TRBJ2-4; D unclear. Germline lookup yields CDR1 MNHNY and CDR2 SVGAGI (reference sequence). The V and J ends lost 2 bases and 3 bases respectively, with 14 bases between them. The CDR3 runs 16 residues. The DNA of the CDR3 is TGTGCCAGCAGTTACGAGGTCCTCTGGGGCAAAAACATTCAGTACTTC. Its translation: CASSYEVLWGKNIQYF.

The J gene is TRBJ1-4, the V gene TRBV3-1, with a possible D match to TRBD1 (6 bases). Germline V gene lookup returns CDR1 LGHDT and CDR2 YNNKEL (reference sequence). This CDR3 has 16 amino acids. The V and J ends lost 0 bases and 3 bases respectively, with 11 bases between them. This CDR3 is CASSQDWGASNEKLFF. The CDR3 DNA reads as TGTGCCAGCAGCCAAGATTGGGGGGCCTCTAATGAAAAACTGTTTTTT.

This clonotype was seen at least ten times. The chain carries TRBV20-1 and TRBJ2-5, with D perhaps matching TRBD1 (6 bases). Per the germline V gene, CDR1 is DFQATT and CDR2 is SNEGSKA (reference sequence). The CDR3 loop spans 11 amino acids. Deletions cut 4 bases from V and 3 bases from J, with 6 bases between. The CDR3 DNA reads TGCAGTGCTAACAGGGAAGAGACCCAGTACTTC. Its protein product is CSANREETQYF.

In nucleotides, the CDR3 is TGTGCCAGCAGCTTCGGTCGGGGTTTGAATACGCAGTATTTT. It encodes CASSFGRGLNTQYF. The J gene is TRBJ2-3, the V gene TRBV7-2, with D possibly being TRBD2 (5 bases). Germline V lookup: CDR1 SGHTA, CDR2 FQGNSA. Deletions cut 3 bases from V and 7 bases from J, with 14 bases between. The CDR3 is made up of 14 amino acids. Together with reference TRBV7-2 and TRBJ2-3, the CDR3 gives the full variable domain: GAGVSQSPSNKVTEKGKDVELRCDPISGHTALYWYRQSLGQGLEFLIYFQGNSAPDKSGLPSDRFSAERTGGSVSTLTIQRTQQEDSAVYLCASSFGRGLNTQYFGPGTRLTVL.